This T cell receptor beta chain was obtained from a study of blood T cells in healthy people across ages. A second PCR of 7 to 11 cycles used a sample-barcoded 5' primer and a J-beta primer mix. TCRdb reanalysed the 5' RACE reads using MiXCR and keeps one entry per CDR3 protein. The sample comprises about 400,000 distinct CDR3 sequences, about half of which are singletons, and 45% to 65% rests with the top ten. This clonotype was found a few times. Germline assignment: CDR1 SGDLS and CDR2 YYNGEE. Deletions cut 3 bases from V and 5 bases from J, with 14 bases between. The CDR3 length is 14 residues. Material: blood. The rearrangement joins TRBV9 to TRBJ2-5; no clear D gene. This receptor was identified in a man aged 55-75 years in good health. CDR3 sequence reads: CASSADPVRETQYF. As DNA, the CDR3 is TGTGCCAGCAGCGCCGACCCGGTAAGGGAGACCCAGTACTTC.